The subject of this entry is one T cell receptor beta chain. This sample was taken from a study of blood T cell repertoires in COVID-19. Study-level background: The samples span acute and convalescent COVID-19 from the United States, Italy and Spain. The analysed material was cDNA or gDNA that came from T cells, B-cell-depleted T cells, or PBMCs.

The CDR3 consists of 11 residues. Germline V gene data show CDR1 as SGHRS and CDR2 as YFSETQ. V dropped 7 bases and J dropped 5 bases, with 8 bases sitting between them. Authors' methods: Reference gene primer amplification gave nucleated cell count estimates. This table comes from immunoSEQ multiplex PCR, and its TCRdb copy is limited to in-frame clones, with some not included. That table supplies the V and J calls and clone size; D and trimming were determined from the DNA. The data contain around 140,000 clones, approximately 85% of them singletons. V is TRBV5-1 and J is TRBJ2-3; D may be TRBD2 (6 bases). The sample taken for sequencing was peripheral blood. The sequence derives from a human donor with acute or convalescent COVID-19. The donor label of this sample is uncertain. CDR3 sequence (DNA): TGCGCCAGCTGGGAGGAAGATACGCAGTATTTT. Protein product: CASWEEDTQYF.